This T cell receptor (beta chain) appears in the sequencing data of a study of CD8 T cells in Susac syndrome (dated by TCRdb to between 2018 and 2020). A note on the overall study: Of the Susac syndrome patients who were sequenced, eight were in clinical remission while about six had clinically active disease. Susac syndrome patients were therapy-naive, on corticosteroids (some also receiving IVIg), or on IVIg alone at blood withdrawal. Whether CD8+ T cell activation and differentiation in Susac syndrome was antigen driven was tested using repertoire sequencing. On the study overall, not on this receptor specifically: The CD4+ T cell repertoire of patients with Susac syndrome showed no detectable clonal expansion. The study acknowledged that relatively few individuals were included in the TCR sequencing and HLA analysis.

For this clonotype: The antigen it recognizes is unknown. The sample holds no much larger clone one base away, and base qualities are not on file.

The CDR3 holds 16 amino acids from the cysteine to the phenylalanine. The kept DNA is CDR3 alone, 48 bases in frame from the first base. The germline V gene yields SGHTA for CDR1 and FQGNSA for CDR2. The germline ends are 15 bases apart after V is trimmed by 5 bases and J by 0 bases. High-throughput TCR beta sequencing profiled peripheral blood CD8+ and CD4+ T cells from healthy donors, Susac syndrome patients and multiple sclerosis patients. Susac syndrome patients met recently defined diagnostic criteria for definite or probable disease. Bulk CD8+ and CD4+ T cells were purified by magnetic negative isolation, whereas CD8+ TEMRA cells were enriched by FACS. Blood was drawn into EDTA tubes, processed within 24 hours, and PBMCs were isolated by density gradient centrifugation. PBMCs intended for TCR sequencing were frozen in liquid nitrogen and were later thawed in a 37 degrees C water bath. A purity of at least 90% was achieved for sorted or isolated CD4+, CD8+ and CD8+ TEMRA cells.

RNA was extracted with the RNeasy kit and roughly 0.45 to 1 ug was reverse transcribed using random hexamers. The immunoSEQ multiplex PCR assay, covering 54 Vbeta and 13 Jbeta segments, was used to amplify TCR beta CDR3 regions. PCR amplification bias was corrected by using a synthetic template baseline for primer optimization and computational correction. Concerning the study's data processing: Reads were annotated to V, D and J genes per IMGT and analyzed with immunoSEQ Analyzer, keeping only productive sequences. To calculate clonality, Shannon entropy was normalized by log2 of the number of productive unique sequences and then subtracted from one. Public and private clones were assessed among the 100 most prevalent clones of each patient and control. Susac-specific clones were defined as absent from healthy and MS cohorts, over a thousand published viral clones and other ImmuneACCESS disease sequences. The public reads were reanalyzed by TCRdb: fastp trimming at Q25, MiXCR alignment, in-frame beta chains only. Rows are unified per CDR3 protein, each entry keeping the most common DNA and genes. These V and J calls are TCRdb output, not the study's own analysis. Within this sample are roughly 140,000 distinct CDR3 sequences, with roughly 96% of them counted one time only. The top ten hold 0.16% of the sample.

Sequenced input: CD4+ T cells from PBMCs. The sequence derives from a human donor with Susac syndrome. Recombination connected TRBV7-2 to TRBJ2-3; a tentative D match to TRBD2 spans 6 bases. The DNA sequence reads TGTGCCAGCAGCCGATCGGGGGATGCTAGCACAGATACGCAGTATTTT. Its amino acids are CASSRSGDASTDTQYF. Supplemented by the reference TRBV7-2 and TRBJ2-3 proteins around the CDR3, the complete variable domain is GAGVSQSPSNKVTEKGKDVELRCDPISGHTALYWYRQSLGQGLEFLIYFQGNSAPDKSGLPSDRFSAERTGGSVSTLTIQRTQQEDSAVYLCASSRSGDASTDTQYFGPGTRLTVL.